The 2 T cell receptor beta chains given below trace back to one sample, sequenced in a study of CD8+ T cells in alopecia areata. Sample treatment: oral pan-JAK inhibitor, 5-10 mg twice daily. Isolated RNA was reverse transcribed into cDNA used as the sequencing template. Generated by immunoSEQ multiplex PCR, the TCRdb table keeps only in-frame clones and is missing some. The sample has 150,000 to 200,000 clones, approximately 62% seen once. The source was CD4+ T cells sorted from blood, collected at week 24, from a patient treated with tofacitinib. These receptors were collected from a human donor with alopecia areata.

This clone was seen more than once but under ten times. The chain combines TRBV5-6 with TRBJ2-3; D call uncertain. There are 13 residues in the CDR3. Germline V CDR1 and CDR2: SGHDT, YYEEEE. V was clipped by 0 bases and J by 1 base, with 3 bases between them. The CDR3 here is CASSLDGTDTQYF. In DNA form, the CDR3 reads TGTGCCAGCAGCTTGGACGGCACAGATACGCAGTATTTT.

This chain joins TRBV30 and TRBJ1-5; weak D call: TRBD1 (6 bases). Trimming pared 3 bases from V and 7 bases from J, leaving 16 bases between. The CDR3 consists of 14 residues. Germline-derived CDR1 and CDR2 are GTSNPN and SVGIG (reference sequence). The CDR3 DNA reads TGTGCCTGGAGGGCGGGGGGGGCCGACCAGCCCCAGCATTTT. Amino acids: CAWRAGGADQPQHF.